Each of the 31 T cell receptor beta chains below was sequenced from the same sample in a study of cytomegalovirus exposure and HLA in healthy donors. Assay used: immunoSEQ multiplex PCR; TCRdb lists only in-frame clones, some missing. The data hold more than 120,000 clones, with 70% to 90% observed a single time. The sample comprised PBMCs. The source is a man aged 18 to 30 in good health and CMV-seropositive.

A few counts support this clone. CDR3 residues: CASSQGAGRGNEQFF. CDR3 coding DNA: TGTGCCAGCAGCCAAGGAGCGGGCCGGGGGAATGAGCAGTTCTTC. The chain combines TRBV11-2 with TRBJ2-1; weak D call: TRBD2 (6 bases). Trimming left V 5 bases short and J 7 bases short, with 18 bases between. This CDR3 comprises 15 residues. The germline V gene encodes CDR1 SGHAT and CDR2 FQNNGV. Full variable domain (rest looked up from reference TRBV11-2 and TRBJ2-1): EAGVAQSPRYKIIEKRQSVAFWCNPISGHATLYWYQQILGQGPKLLIQFQNNGVVDDSQLPKDRFSAERLKGVDSTLKIQPAKLEDSAVYLCASSQGAGRGNEQFFGPGTRLTVL.

This clone is deemed medium-sized. The chain uses TRBV6-4 and TRBJ2-3; 7 bases map to TRBD1. Germline V CDR1 and CDR2: MRHNA, SNTAGT. CDR3 size: 15 residues. After removal of 0 bases from V and 2 bases from J, the junction contained 2 bases not matched to a gene. The CDR3 sequence: CASSDSRGHTDTQYF. The CDR3, as DNA: TGTGCCAGCAGTGACTCGAGGGGGCACACAGATACGCAGTATTTT.

The chain carries TRBV5-1 and TRBJ1-2, with 7 bases that match TRBD1. This CDR3 is 14 amino acids long. CDR1 and CDR2 from the germline V gene are SGHRS and YFSETQ. V was clipped by 0 bases and J by 1 base; unmatched bases: 0. CDR3 protein: CASSLDRGNYGYTF. CDR3 DNA: TGCGCCAGCAGCTTGGACAGGGGTAACTATGGCTACACCTTC.

The gene calls are TRBV27 and TRBJ1-1; D gene unclear. Trimming cost V 1 base and J 3 bases, with 12 bases left between them. The CDR3 consists of 15 residues. Germline lookup yields CDR1 MNHEY and CDR2 SMNVEV (reference sequence). The CDR3 sequence: CASSLLWEEDTEAFF. In nucleotides, the CDR3 is TGTGCCAGCAGTTTATTATGGGAGGAGGACACTGAAGCTTTCTTT.

The rearrangement links TRBV9 to TRBJ1-1, with TRBD1 as a possible D gene (5 bases). V lost 4 bases and J 3 bases, leaving 19 bases between the germline ends. CDR3 length: 16 amino acids. CDR1 is SGDLS, CDR2 YYNGEE, per germline. This chain's CDR3 is CASSPTGLITYTEAFF. CDR3 nucleotides: TGTGCCAGCAGCCCTACAGGACTAATAACATACACTGAAGCTTTCTTT.

The chain employs TRBV5-1 and TRBJ2-7, with a possible D match to TRBD1 (5 bases). Trimming stripped 4 bases from V and 0 bases from J, with 17 bases between. The CDR3 extends over 16 amino acids. The V gene's germline CDR1 is SGHRS and CDR2 YFSETQ. The CDR3 loop is CASSPLKGSSSYEQYF. The DNA of the CDR3 is TGCGCCAGCAGCCCCCTGAAGGGGTCAAGCTCCTACGAGCAGTACTTC.

The CDR3 DNA is TGTGCCAGCAAACTAGCGGGAGGGCCAGGCGATGAGCAGTTCTTC. Its translation: CASKLAGGPGDEQFF. The chain couples TRBV11-3 to TRBJ2-1; 13 nucleotides align to TRBD2. The germline CDR1 and CDR2 sequences are SGHNT and YENEEA. V trimming: 7 bases; J trimming: 8 bases; junction bases outside the gene matches: 8. The length of the CDR3 is 15 residues.

Worth noting for this clone: Mismatch with germline at one junction end may stem from a read error. The chain is built from TRBV2 and TRBJ2-7; 7 nucleotides agree with TRBD1. The length of the CDR3 is 16 residues. Germline V CDR1 and CDR2: SNHLY, FYNNEI. CDR3 amino acids: CASSEGGRDRDYEQYF. For the CDR3, the DNA is TGTGCCAGCAGCGAAGGGGGTCGGGACAGAGACTACGAGCAGTACTTC.

This chain links TRBV10-3 with TRBJ1-5; TRBD1 is a possible D gene (5 bases). Trimming took off 3 bases at V and 7 bases at J, with 19 bases between the two ends. Per the germline V gene, CDR1 is ENHRY and CDR2 is SYGVKD. CDR3 length equals 16 residues. The DNA for the CDR3 is TGTGCCATCAGTGACCCGGGAGGAGGGGAGGGACAGCCCCAGCATTTT. Translated, it gives CAISDPGGGEGQPQHF.

Only a few counts were recorded for this clone. The J gene is TRBJ1-5, the V gene TRBV30; tentatively, D is TRBD1 (5 bases). The germline gives CDR1 GTSNPN, CDR2 SVGIG (reference sequence). Between the trimmed V and J ends, which lost 0 bases and 5 bases, there was a span of 11 bases. The CDR3 totals 14 residues. The CDR3 bases are TGTGCCTGGAGTGTGGCAGGGTCGTATCAGCCCCAGCATTTT. It is translated as CAWSVAGSYQPQHF.

This clone was detected a few times. CDR3 sequence reads: CASSYREQTYEQYF. The CDR3, as DNA: TGTGCCAGCAGCTATCGGGAGCAAACCTACGAGCAGTACTTC. This chain joins TRBV2 and TRBJ2-7, with a tentative D call TRBD2 (6 bases). V gave up 6 bases and J gave up 2 bases, with 14 bases separating them. CDR1 and CDR2 from the germline V gene are SNHLY and FYNNEI. The CDR3 spans 14 residues. The whole variable domain, remainder taken from reference TRBV2 and TRBJ2-7, is EPEVTQTPSHQVTQMGQEVILRCVPISNHLYFYWYRQILGQKVEFLVSFYNNEISEKSEIFDDQFSVERPDGSNFTLKIRSTKLEDSAMYFCASSYREQTYEQYFGPGTRLTVT.

The J gene is TRBJ1-5, the V gene TRBV6-1, with unresolved D. The germline CDR1 and CDR2 sequences are MNHNS and SASEGT. Trimming pared 2 bases from V and 2 bases from J, leaving 7 bases between. CDR3 length equals 14 residues. The CDR3, as DNA: TGTGCCAGCAGTGAAAGGCGGGGCAATCAGCCCCAGCATTTT. This sequence encodes CASSERRGNQPQHF.

V usage is TRBV30 and J usage is TRBJ1-2; no definite D call. Germline values: CDR1 GTSNPN, CDR2 SVGIG (reference sequence). V was shortened by 3 bases and J by 8 bases, with 10 bases between the two germline ends. The CDR3 is 11 residues long. The CDR3 loop reads CAWSQVQGYTF. The CDR3, as DNA: TGTGCCTGGAGCCAGGTCCAGGGCTACACCTTC.

The V and J genes are TRBV6-5 and TRBJ2-7, with a weak D call TRBD2 (6 bases). In germline, CDR1 is MNHEY, CDR2 SVGAGI. This CDR3 region has 13 residues. V was cut by 2 bases and J by 5 bases, with 10 bases left in between. The CDR3 sequence: CASSYGEVHEQYF. The CDR3 DNA reads as TGTGCCAGCAGTTACGGGGAGGTCCACGAGCAGTACTTC.

The chain employs TRBV11-2 and TRBJ2-3, with D possibly TRBD2 on 6 matching bases. Between the trimmed V and J ends, which lost 4 bases and 2 bases, there was a span of 22 bases. Germline-derived CDR1 and CDR2 are SGHAT and FQNNGV. The CDR3 consists of 18 residues. CDR3 nucleotide sequence: TGTGCCAGCAGCTGGCGGGATACTTGGAGGCCTACCACAGATACGCAGTATTTT. Translated, it gives CASSWRDTWRPTTDTQYF. The whole variable domain, filled in from reference TRBV11-2 and TRBJ2-3, reads EAGVAQSPRYKIIEKRQSVAFWCNPISGHATLYWYQQILGQGPKLLIQFQNNGVVDDSQLPKDRFSAERLKGVDSTLKIQPAKLEDSAVYLCASSWRDTWRPTTDTQYFGPGTRLTVL.

V usage is TRBV5-1 and J usage is TRBJ2-1; 12 nucleotides line up with TRBD2. The CDR3 is made up of 16 amino acids. V lost 4 bases and J lost 2; bases outside the gene matches: 4. Germline-derived CDR1 and CDR2 are SGHRS and YFSETQ. The CDR3 protein is CASSATSGGTYNEQFF. In DNA form, the CDR3 reads TGCGCCAGCAGCGCGACTAGCGGGGGCACCTACAATGAGCAGTTCTTC.

This clone was counted only a few times. This chain uses TRBV7-3 with TRBJ2-7, with 9 bases fitting TRBD2. CDR3 length equals 15 residues. V lost 2 bases, J lost 2 bases, and 4 bases stayed unmatched. Germline values: CDR1 SGHTA, CDR2 FQGTGA. CDR3 DNA: TGTGCCAGCAGCTTACGTCTAGCGGGGACCTACGAGCAGTACTTC. This encodes CASSLRLAGTYEQYF.

The chain combines TRBV5-4 with TRBJ2-7, with 7 bases aligning to TRBD1. The CDR3 has 16 amino acids. CDR1 and CDR2 (germline): SGHNT, YYREEE (reference sequence). V was pared by 1 base and J by 6 bases, with 13 bases of the junction left unmatched. The CDR3: CASSLTRGQYTSEQYF. CDR3 coding DNA: TGTGCCAGCAGCTTGACAAGGGGACAGTATACTTCCGAGCAGTACTTC.

This clone was counted between two and nine times. The V gene is TRBV2, the J gene TRBJ1-2; 7 bases map to TRBD1. The germline CDR1 and CDR2 sequences are SNHLY and FYNNEI. This CDR3 contains 13 residues. V lost 8 bases, J lost 7 bases, and 10 bases stayed unmatched. The CDR3 coding sequence is TGTGCCAGCGAGGGACAGCACCTTGGTGGCTACACCTTC. Its translation: CASEGQHLGGYTF.

The chain is built from TRBV5-8 and TRBJ2-7, with a weak D call TRBD1 (5 bases). The V end was cut by 0 bases, the J end by 6 bases, with 16 bases between. Germline V gene data show CDR1 as SGHTS and CDR2 as YDEGEE. This CDR3 has 15 amino acids. The CDR3 DNA reads as TGTGCCAGCAGCTTGGCAGGACACGAACGATTCGAGCAGTACTTC. It encodes CASSLAGHERFEQYF.

The gene calls are TRBV29-1 and TRBJ2-7; tentative D call: TRBD2 (5 bases). The CDR3 length is 13 residues. Germline values: CDR1 SQVTM, CDR2 ANQGSEA. Trimming removed 7 bases from V and 4 bases from J, with 17 bases in between. The CDR3 DNA reads TGCAGCGGACTAAGAGATGGGAGTTACGAGCAGTACTTC. Translated: CSGLRDGSYEQYF.

The V gene is TRBV6-1, the J gene TRBJ2-7, with 8 positions matching TRBD2. The germline gives CDR1 MNHNS, CDR2 SASEGT. The CDR3 loop spans 13 amino acids. Unmatched junction bases numbered 2, after V lost 5 bases and J lost 2 bases. CDR3 protein: CASSPGGPYEQYF. The CDR3 region has the DNA TGTGCCAGCAGTCCGGGGGGGCCCTACGAGCAGTACTTC.

V and J are TRBV5-5 and TRBJ1-4; D remains unclear. Germline CDR1 SGHKS, CDR2 YYEKEE (reference sequence). Deletions cut 0 bases from V and 4 bases from J, with 13 bases between. The CDR3 consists of 16 residues. DNA for the CDR3: TGTGCCAGCAGCTTGGATCGTGGGAGTCTTAATGAAAAACTGTTTTTT. Translating gives CASSLDRGSLNEKLFF.

This clone was found once. DNA for the CDR3: TGTGCCAGTAGTATAGAATCGATCGTGACAGGAGGCTTTAATGAAAAACTGTTTTTT. Its translation: CASSIESIVTGGFNEKLFF. This chain connects TRBV19 to TRBJ1-4, with a weak D call TRBD1 (6 bases). Trimming shortened V by 0 bases and J by 4 bases, and 21 bases separated the two germline ends. This CDR3 is built from 19 residues. CDR1 is LNHDA and CDR2 is SQIVND in the germline V gene (reference sequence).

This rearrangement joins TRBV6-1 to TRBJ1-1, with TRBD1 identical over 7 bases. Unmatched junction bases numbered 9, after V lost 4 bases and J lost 7 bases. CDR1 is MNHNS and CDR2 is SASEGT in the germline V gene. The CDR3 extends over 14 amino acids. CDR3 in DNA: TGTGCCAGCAGTGGTTTGGGGACAGAGCTTGAAGCTTTCTTT. The encoded protein is CASSGLGTELEAFF.

This clone came up once. The chain joins TRBV7-3 to TRBJ1-4; TRBD1 might be the D (6 bases). The length of the CDR3 is 15 residues. Germline V gene sequence: CDR1 SGHTA, CDR2 FQGTGA. Trimming shortened V by 5 bases and J by 3 bases, and 13 bases separated the two germline ends. CDR3 sequence reads: CASSPRDKANEKLFF. CDR3 sequence (DNA): TGTGCCAGCAGCCCGAGGGACAAAGCTAATGAAAAACTGTTTTTT.

This rearrangement joins TRBV6-1 to TRBJ1-5; 8 positions agree with TRBD1. The CDR3 length is 16 residues. V dropped 2 bases and J dropped 2; count of bases not matched to a gene: 5. The germline CDR1 and CDR2 sequences are MNHNS and SASEGT. The chain's CDR3 is CASSEQGAVGNQPQHF. DNA of the CDR3: TGTGCCAGCAGTGAACAGGGGGCTGTGGGCAATCAGCCCCAGCATTTT.

V is TRBV2 and J is TRBJ2-5; TRBD1 is a possible D gene (5 bases). V was cut by 5 bases and J by 6 bases, with 16 bases left in between. This CDR3 has 14 residues. Germline V gene sequence: CDR1 SNHLY, CDR2 FYNNEI. The CDR3 DNA reads TGTGCCAGCAGTCCTCGGACATCAGGGAAGACCCAGTACTTC. Translating it yields CASSPRTSGKTQYF.

V and J are TRBV30 and TRBJ2-1, with D maybe TRBD2 (5 bases). Trimming pared 2 bases from V and 3 bases from J, leaving 17 bases between. There are 16 residues in the CDR3. Germline assignment: CDR1 GTSNPN and CDR2 SVGIG (reference sequence). CDR3 nucleotide sequence: TGTGCCTGGAGTACCCGACTTAGCAGCGGCTACAATGAGCAGTTCTTC. It yields the protein CAWSTRLSSGYNEQFF. The full variable domain, rest sourced from reference TRBV30 and TRBJ2-1, is SQTIHQWPATLVQPVGSPLSLECTVEGTSNPNLYWYRQAAGRGLQLLFYSVGIGQISSEVPQNLSASRPQDRQFILSSKKLLLSDSGFYLCAWSTRLSSGYNEQFFGPGTRLTVL.

V usage is TRBV19 and J usage is TRBJ1-5, with D perhaps TRBD1 (5 bases). V was pared by 5 bases and J by 4 bases, with 9 bases between. Germline V gene lookup returns CDR1 LNHDA and CDR2 SQIVND (reference sequence). The CDR3 is 13 amino acids. CDR3 nucleotide sequence: TGTGCCAGTAGTGCGACAGTAAATCAGCCCCAGCATTTT. Amino acids: CASSATVNQPQHF.

V usage is TRBV18 and J usage is TRBJ2-7; the D is unclear. Germline V CDR1 and CDR2: KGHSH, LQKENI. The V end lost 3 bases, the J end lost 1 base, and 10 bases lay between the germline ends. The CDR3 totals 14 residues. In nucleotides, the CDR3 is TGTGCCAGCTCACCCGCAGGCATTTCCTACGAGCAGTACTTC. It codes for CASSPAGISYEQYF.